Listed below are T cell receptor beta chains from one sample, sequenced in a study of blood T cell repertoires in COVID-19. Measured with immunoSEQ multiplex PCR; TCRdb has only the in-frame clones, and not every one. In the table there are some 300,000 clones, about 91% of which are singletons. The specimen sequenced was PBMCs or T cells enriched from blood (not recorded which). Every receptor here comes from a woman aged 40 to 49 who had recovered from COVID-19. Each CDR3 is given with its conserved first and last residue. The D gene is left open where the match is weak. Clone size, where shown, is once, few, many, or a class for clones that have expanded.

cdr3_aa	cdr3_nt	clone_size	d_call	v_call	j_call
CASSMASSTDTQYF	TGTGCCAGCAGCATGGCTAGCAGCACAGATACGCAGTATTTT	-	-	TRBV5-4	TRBJ2-3
CAWIGREDTEAFF	TGTGCCTGGATTGGCAGGGAGGATACTGAAGCTTTCTTT	few	-	TRBV30	TRBJ1-1
CASNPGTLTREQYF	TGTGCCAGCAATCCCGGGACACTAACGAGGGAGCAGTACTTC	-	-	TRBV28	TRBJ2-7
CASSPYAQSQETQYF	TGCGCCAGCAGCCCTTACGCACAGTCCCAAGAGACCCAGTACTTC	-	-	TRBV4-3	TRBJ2-5
CASSIYPTALAVGYTF	TGTGCCAGTAGTATTTACCCGACAGCGTTAGCAGTTGGCTACACCTTC	-	-	TRBV19	TRBJ1-2
CASNEMGQVNQPQHF	TGTGCCAGCAATGAGATGGGACAGGTGAATCAGCCCCAGCATTTT	once	TRBD1	TRBV2	TRBJ1-5
CASSYFTSQEDTQYF	TGTGCCAGCAGTTACTTCACTAGCCAAGAAGATACGCAGTATTTT	-	-	TRBV6-2/TRBV6-3	TRBJ2-3
CASSLSTGRHPLQQPQHF	TGTGCCAGCAGCCTCTCGACGGGGAGGCACCCACTACAGCAGCCCCAGCATTTT	few	-	TRBV7-6	TRBJ1-5
CASSRTSMNTEAFF	TGCGCCAGCAGTCGGACAAGCATGAACACTGAAGCTTTCTTT	-	-	TRBV10-1	TRBJ1-1
CASSLGVGGPGGNQPQHF	TGTGCCAGCAGCTTAGGGGTAGGTGGGCCCGGTGGGAATCAGCCCCAGCATTTT	-	-	TRBV7-2	TRBJ1-5
CASSGQDQETQYF	TGTGCCAGCAGTGGACAGGACCAAGAGACCCAGTACTTC	-	-	TRBV2	TRBJ2-5
CAWSGSYTGELFF	TGTGCCTGGAGTGGCAGTTACACCGGGGAGCTGTTTTTT	-	-	TRBV30	TRBJ2-2
CASSPIGHTNNYGYTF	TGTGCCAGCTCACCTATCGGACACACAAATAACTATGGCTACACCTTC	few	-	TRBV18	TRBJ1-2
CASSTTSGGLYEQYF	TGTGCCAGTAGTACAACTAGCGGGGGACTCTACGAGCAGTACTTC	-	TRBD2	TRBV19	TRBJ2-7
CASNPAGAGGNTIYF	TGTGCCAGCAACCCAGCGGGGGCTGGTGGAAACACCATATATTTT	-	-	TRBV28	TRBJ1-3
CASSLTGRISEQYF	TGTGCCAGCAGCTTGACAGGGCGGATAAGCGAGCAGTACTTC	-	-	TRBV5-4	TRBJ2-7
CASSPYRGRSTF	TGCGCCAGCAGCCCTTACAGGGGCCGGAGCACCTTC	-	TRBD1	TRBV4-1	TRBJ1-2
CASSVPGLAGGYGELFF	TGTGCCAGTAGTGTCCCGGGACTAGCGGGAGGGTACGGGGAGCTGTTTTTT	-	TRBD2	TRBV19	TRBJ2-2
CASSLAGYSSYEQYF	TGTGCCAGCAGCCTAGCTGGTTACAGCTCCTACGAGCAGTACTTC	-	-	TRBV7-2	TRBJ2-7
CASSPPGVTDTQYF	TGTGCCAGCAGCCCTCCAGGGGTCACAGATACGCAGTATTTT	once	-	TRBV7-2	TRBJ2-3
CASSQAGYNEQFF	TGTGCCAGCAGCCAAGCGGGGTACAATGAGCAGTTCTTC	-	-	TRBV4-2	TRBJ2-1
CASSYPRGSTAETQYF	TGTGCCAGCAGTTATCCTCGCGGGAGTACGGCAGAGACCCAGTACTTC	-	TRBD2	TRBV6-2/TRBV6-3	TRBJ2-5
CASSFSGGNDSPLHF	TGTGCCAGCAGTTTTTCAGGGGGGAACGATTCACCCCTCCACTTT	-	TRBD1	TRBV6-5	TRBJ1-6
CASSLFRGSGNTIYF	TGTGCCAGCAGCTTATTTAGGGGCTCTGGAAACACCATATATTTT	once	-	TRBV11-2	TRBJ1-3
CASGTSGRVGTDTQYF	TGTGCCAGCGGTACTAGCGGGAGAGTGGGCACAGATACGCAGTATTTT	once	TRBD2	TRBV28	TRBJ2-3
CASSKVDRRGTDTQYF	TGTGCCAGCAGCAAAGTCGACAGAAGGGGCACAGATACGCAGTATTTT	-	-	TRBV21-1	TRBJ2-3
CASIDILSNQPQHF	TGTGCCAGCATTGACATCCTTAGCAATCAGCCCCAGCATTTT	-	-	TRBV6-6	TRBJ1-5
CASSTSPGQGWSSGANVLTF	TGTGCCAGTAGCACCTCACCGGGACAGGGGTGGTCCTCTGGGGCCAACGTCCTGACTTTC	-	TRBD1	TRBV19	TRBJ2-6
CASSQTAGTEAFF	TGTGCCAGCAGCCAGACAGCGGGCACTGAAGCTTTCTTT	-	-	TRBV11-3	TRBJ1-1
CASTKLVPGGDDYGYTF	TGCGCCAGCACCAAGCTTGTTCCGGGGGGTGATGACTATGGCTACACCTTC	-	-	TRBV5-1	TRBJ1-2
CASRQYNEQFF	TGTGCCAGCAGACAGTACAATGAGCAGTTCTTC	-	-	TRBV11-3	TRBJ2-1
CASSQVGGGGDTQYF	TGTGCCAGCAGCCAAGTCGGTGGGGGCGGAGATACGCAGTATTTT	-	-	TRBV3-1/TRBV3-2	TRBJ2-3
CASSAGTEGNTIYF	TGCGCCAGCAGCGCGGGGACTGAAGGAAACACCATATATTTT	-	-	TRBV5-1	TRBJ1-3
CASSQESGASYNSPLHF	TGTGCCAGCAGCCAAGAATCAGGGGCTTCCTATAATTCACCCCTCCACTTT	-	-	TRBV3-1/TRBV3-2	TRBJ1-6
CASSYKGGGYTF	TGTGCCAGCAGTTACAAAGGGGGCGGCTACACCTTC	-	TRBD1	TRBV6-5	TRBJ1-2
CASRIDRGTYEQYF	TGTGCCAGCAGGATTGACAGGGGCACCTACGAGCAGTACTTC	-	TRBD1	TRBV6-5	TRBJ2-7
CASSPSPGGDYGYTF	TGTGCCAGCTCACCGAGCCCGGGCGGGGACTATGGCTACACCTTC	-	-	TRBV18	TRBJ1-2
CATSREAGASTDTQYF	TGTGCCACCAGCAGAGAAGCGGGGGCCTCCACAGATACGCAGTATTTT	once	TRBD2	TRBV15	TRBJ2-3
CGGRPGSYNEQFF	TGCGGGGGGAGACCCGGATCCTACAATGAGCAGTTCTTC	-	-	TRBV29-1	TRBJ2-1
CASSEGTGEQYF	TGTGCCAGCAGCGAAGGGACAGGAGAGCAGTACTTC	-	TRBD1	TRBV7-6	TRBJ2-7
CASSPSGQGVHEQYF	TGTGCCAGCTCACCATCGGGACAGGGGGTCCACGAGCAGTACTTC	-	TRBD1	TRBV18	TRBJ2-7
CASSARTEGLYEQYF	TGTGCCAGCAGCGCCCGGACAGAGGGCCTCTACGAGCAGTACTTC	-	-	TRBV21-1	TRBJ2-7
CASSLEASGGEAQYF	TGCGCCAGCAGCTTGGAAGCTAGCGGCGGGGAAGCGCAGTATTTT	once	TRBD2	TRBV5-1	TRBJ2-3
CASSYGTNQQYF	TGTGCCAGCAGCTATGGGACTAATCAGCAGTACTTC	-	TRBD2	TRBV11-3	TRBJ2-7
CASSRVGAEAFF	TGTGCCAGCAGCAGGGTAGGGGCTGAAGCTTTCTTT	-	-	TRBV13	TRBJ1-1
CASSFRQGGRDTQYF	TGTGCCAGCAGTTTCCGACAGGGAGGTAGGGATACGCAGTATTTT	-	-	TRBV27	TRBJ2-3
CTSGSGGLCYEQYF	TGCACCAGCGGATCAGGGGGGCTCTGCTACGAGCAGTACTTC	-	-	TRBV1	TRBJ2-7
CASRVRGTGELFF	TGTGCCAGTAGGGTCCGGGGCACCGGGGAGCTGTTTTTT	-	-	TRBV19	TRBJ2-2
CASSRPGGYTGELFF	TGTGCCAGCAGTCGCCCGGGGGGCTACACCGGGGAGCTGTTTTTT	-	-	TRBV7-6	TRBJ2-2
CASSPSGGRDTGELFF	TGTGCCAGCTCACCATCAGGGGGAAGGGACACCGGGGAGCTGTTTTTT	-	TRBD1	TRBV18	TRBJ2-2
CASSQVVGQGVGNTGELFF	TGCGCCAGCAGCCAAGTGGTTGGACAGGGGGTAGGGAACACCGGGGAGCTGTTTTTT	-	TRBD1	TRBV4-1	TRBJ2-2
CATSDPGTSGRDTQYF	TGTGCCACCAGTGATCCGGGGACTAGCGGGAGAGATACGCAGTATTTT	-	TRBD2	TRBV24-1	TRBJ2-3
CASSPLRGDYNEQFF	TGTGCCAGCAGCCCCCTGCGGGGGGATTACAATGAGCAGTTCTTC	-	TRBD2	TRBV7-3	TRBJ2-1
CASSQAGAGQPQHF	TGCGCCAGCAGCCAAGCAGGGGCAGGTCAGCCCCAGCATTTT	-	-	TRBV4-1	TRBJ1-5
CASSFSAQGAQGANVLTF	TGTGCCAGCAGTTTCTCGGCTCAGGGGGCGCAAGGGGCCAACGTCCTGACTTTC	once	TRBD1	TRBV27	TRBJ2-6
CASSRRSGNTIYF	TGTGCCAGCAGTCGTCGGTCTGGAAACACCATATATTTT	few	-	TRBV7-2	TRBJ1-3
CASSLRQGDEQYF	TGTGCCAGCAGCCTTCGACAGGGGGACGAGCAGTACTTC	-	TRBD1	TRBV7-2	TRBJ2-7